The rows below give T cell receptor beta chains drawn from one sample of a study of beta chain features in type 1 diabetes. The repertoire was sequenced with immunoSEQ multiplex PCR; TCRdb's copy has only in-frame clones and lacks some. The table lists about 290,000 clones, around 7.3% of them singletons. The sequenced material came from central memory CD4+ T cells from blood. Receptors were obtained from a woman in her late teens or twenties in good health. Each CDR3 is given with its conserved first and last residue. A D gene is named only where the DNA matches it firmly. Expanded clones get a size class; other rows say once, few or many, or leave the size out.

d_gene	abundance	v_gene	j_gene	CDR3aa	CDR3nt
TRBD1	many	TRBV7-8	TRBJ2-6	CASSSLNRGSGANVLTF	TGTGCCAGCAGCTCCTTAAACAGGGGCTCTGGGGCCAACGTCCTGACTTTC
TRBD1	-	TRBV5-1	TRBJ2-7	CASSLRTGSIYEQYF	TGCGCCAGCAGCCTCCGGACAGGGTCGATCTACGAGCAGTACTTC
-	few	TRBV4-2	TRBJ1-6	CASSQDGAYSPLHF	TGTGCCAGCAGCCAAGATGGGGCCTATTCACCCCTCCACTTT
-	few	TRBV29-1	TRBJ1-3	CSVATDGGSGNTIYF	TGCAGCGTTGCCACGGACGGAGGCTCTGGAAACACCATATATTTT
-	-	TRBV7-3	TRBJ2-3	CASSLYRDTQYF	TGTGCCAGCAGCTTATATAGAGATACGCAGTATTTT
-	-	TRBV4-3	TRBJ1-4	CASSPTGGAGEKLFF	TGCGCCAGCAGCCCCACGGGGGGCGCTGGGGAAAAACTGTTTTTT
-	-	TRBV6-1	TRBJ2-6	CASSDLSGANVLTF	TGTGCCAGCAGTGACCTCTCTGGGGCCAACGTCCTGACTTTC
-	few	TRBV27	TRBJ1-1	CASRFREPEAFF	TGTGCCAGCCGATTCCGGGAGCCTGAAGCTTTCTTT
-	many	TRBV28	TRBJ1-5	CASSQGRAGTQHF	TGTGCCAGCAGTCAGGGGCGAGCTGGGACCCAGCATTTT
-	many	TRBV7-9	TRBJ2-5	CASSPGVGAEETQYF	TGTGCCAGCAGCCCAGGTGTAGGGGCCGAAGAGACCCAGTACTTC
-	-	TRBV7-9	TRBJ1-3	CASSLDRNTIYF	TGTGCCAGCAGCTTAGATCGAAACACCATATATTTT
-	-	TRBV28	TRBJ1-1	CASSFVQLARSTGHSYSEAFF	TGTGCCAGCAGTTTTGTCCAGCTCGCCCGGAGTACCGGTCACTCCTACTCTGAAGCTTTCTTT
-	-	TRBV7-2	TRBJ2-4	CASSSGLTGNIQYF	TGTGCCAGCAGCTCAGGGCTGACAGGAAACATTCAGTACTTC
-	-	TRBV7-3	TRBJ2-1	CASSEQGDNYNEQFF	TGTGCCAGCAGCGAACAAGGGGACAACTACAATGAGCAGTTCTTC
TRBD1	few	TRBV27	TRBJ1-1	CASSQHLNRGEAFF	TGTGCCAGCAGTCAGCACCTAAACAGGGGGGAAGCTTTCTTT
-	few	TRBV7-9	TRBJ1-1	CASSTRGNTEAFF	TGTGCCAGCAGCACCCGGGGCAACACTGAAGCTTTCTTT
-	-	TRBV7-8	TRBJ2-2	CASSLVHSNTGELFF	TGTGCCAGCAGCTTAGTGCACTCCAACACCGGGGAGCTGTTTTTT
-	few	TRBV29-1	TRBJ1-1	CSGAQGTNTEAFF	TGCAGCGGGGCGCAGGGGACGAACACTGAAGCTTTCTTT
-	few	TRBV20-1	TRBJ1-1	CSAQASAAFF	TGCAGTGCCCAGGCCTCGGCGGCTTTCTTT
-	few	TRBV11-2	TRBJ2-6	CASRSWGGAGANVLTF	TGTGCCAGCAGATCATGGGGTGGGGCTGGGGCCAACGTCCTGACTTTC
-	-	TRBV23-1	TRBJ2-3	CASSQPASPGEPLTDTQYF	TGCGCCAGCAGTCAACCCGCCTCCCCCGGTGAACCGCTGACAGATACGCAGTATTTT
TRBD1	-	TRBV27	TRBJ2-7	CASSFLGQGDYEQYF	TGTGCCAGCAGTTTCCTCGGACAGGGTGACTACGAGCAGTACTTC
-	many	TRBV5-1	TRBJ2-3	CASSLGTSRDTQYF	TGCGCCAGCAGCTTGGGGACATCTCGAGATACGCAGTATTTT
-	few	TRBV5-1	TRBJ2-2	CASSPGGTLTNTGELFF	TGCGCCAGCAGCCCCGGAGGGACATTAACAAACACCGGGGAGCTGTTTTTT
-	-	TRBV30	TRBJ2-7	CAWSTFRSEQYF	TGTGCCTGGAGTACGTTCAGAAGCGAGCAGTACTTC
-	many	TRBV28	TRBJ1-2	CASSQRGDYGYTF	TGTGCCAGCAGCCAGCGGGGTGACTATGGCTACACCTTC
-	many	TRBV29-1	TRBJ2-1	CSAAPAYNEQFF	TGCAGCGCGGCCCCTGCCTACAATGAGCAGTTCTTC
TRBD2	many	TRBV29-1	TRBJ2-7	CSVVGRGGYEQYF	TGCAGCGTTGTAGGGCGGGGGGGCTACGAGCAGTACTTC
TRBD2	-	TRBV7-2	TRBJ2-7	CASSQRLAGQYEQYF	TGTGCCAGCAGCCAACGACTAGCGGGTCAGTACGAGCAGTACTTC
-	few	TRBV2	TRBJ2-4	CASRVDLGIQYF	TGTGCCAGCAGGGTTGACCTAGGAATTCAGTACTTC
-	few	TRBV18	TRBJ1-2	CASSPPTLGYGYTF	TGTGCCAGCTCACCACCGACGTTGGGGTATGGCTACACCTTC
-	many	TRBV6-5	TRBJ2-7	CASSRTASSYEQYF	TGTGCCAGCAGTCGGACGGCTAGCTCCTACGAGCAGTACTTC
-	few	TRBV6-6	TRBJ2-4	CASSVWGIQYF	TGTGCCAGCAGTGTCTGGGGCATTCAGTACTTC
-	-	TRBV6-5	TRBJ1-2	CASSYSKRGRNGYTF	TGTGCCAGCAGTTACTCGAAAAGGGGTAGGAATGGCTACACCTTC
-	few	TRBV7-9	TRBJ1-3	CASSFTGSSRNTIYF	TGTGCCAGCAGCTTCACCGGGTCCTCTAGAAACACCATATATTTT
-	few	TRBV2	TRBJ2-7	CASSADYEQYF	TGTGCCAGCAGCGCAGATTACGAGCAGTACTTC
-	many	TRBV7-2	TRBJ2-7	CASTQWRAPYEQYF	TGTGCCAGCACCCAGTGGAGGGCCCCCTACGAGCAGTACTTC
-	-	TRBV19	TRBJ2-6	CASRNSGANVLTF	TGTGCCAGTAGGAACTCTGGGGCCAACGTCCTGACTTTC
-	many	TRBV14	TRBJ2-5	CASSRRGQKQETQYF	TGTGCCAGCAGCCGAAGAGGACAGAAGCAAGAGACCCAGTACTTC
TRBD2	-	TRBV7-3	TRBJ2-3	CASRASGSTDTQYF	TGTGCCAGCAGGGCTAGCGGGTCCACAGATACGCAGTATTTT
-	many	TRBV7-2	TRBJ1-2	CASSFSANYGYTF	TGTGCCAGCAGCTTCAGCGCTAACTATGGCTACACCTTC
-	few	TRBV9	TRBJ2-5	CASSVGGVQETQYF	TGTGCCAGCAGCGTAGGGGGGGTACAAGAGACCCAGTACTTC